This record covers a single T cell receptor (beta chain). Sequencing targeted expressed TCRB transcripts, as all isolated RNA had been reverse transcribed. TCRdb keeps only in-frame clones here, not all; method: immunoSEQ multiplex PCR. The sample lists roughly 41,000 clones, around half occurring once. This entry belongs to a study of beta chain features in type 1 diabetes. The CDR3 spans 14 residues. Germline V gene data show CDR1 as SGHRS and CDR2 as YFSETQ. The J segment lost 7 bases and the V segment lost 2 bases, leaving 7 bases of the junction unmatched. Sequenced: central memory CD4+ T cells from blood. The sequence was collected from a woman aged 18 to 35 in good health. This chain joins TRBV5-1 and TRBJ1-2; 8 bases are shared with TRBD1. CDR3 region: CASSFRGRESGYTF. CDR3 nucleotides: TGCGCCAGCAGCTTCAGGGGGCGCGAAAGTGGCTACACCTTC.